This TCR beta chain was found in a study of blood T cell repertoires in COVID-19. As for the study in general: The study drew acute and convalescent COVID-19 samples from the United States, Italy and Spain.

Trimming cost V 3 bases and J 1 base; bases outside gene matches: 0. This CDR3 contains 16 residues. Germline V gene lookup returns CDR1 ENHRY and CDR2 SYGVKD. Original handling: By means of reference gene primer amplification, nucleated cell counts were estimated. Sequenced by immunoSEQ multiplex PCR; TCRdb stores in-frame clones only, minus some. The V and J calls and clone size were taken over from that table, and D and trimming were inferred from the DNA. The profile shows 200,000 to 300,000 clones, about 89% of them singletons. The material sequenced was peripheral blood. This TCR was sampled from a man aged 35 to 55 who had recovered from COVID-19. This chain joins TRBV10-3 and TRBJ2-2, with 12 bases identical to TRBD2. DNA for the CDR3: TGTGCCATCAGTGAACTAGCGGGGGGGAACACCGGGGAGCTGTTTTTT. Translation gives CAISELAGGNTGELFF.